The next 27 T cell receptor beta chains were all read from a single sample in a study of blood T cells in healthy people across ages. A second PCR, run for roughly 7 to 11 cycles, used a sample-barcoded 5' primer plus a J-beta primer mix. MiXCR, applied by TCRdb to the 5' RACE reads, yields one record per CDR3 protein. This table holds 590,000 or so distinct CDR3 sequences, about 30% found once. Material: blood. These receptors all come from a woman aged 80 or over in good health.

The J gene is TRBJ1-6, the V gene TRBV20-1, with a possible D match to TRBD1 (6 bases). In germline, CDR1 is DFQATT, CDR2 SNEGSKA (reference sequence). Trimming shortened V by 3 bases and J by 9 bases, and 18 bases separated the two germline ends. The length of the CDR3 is 15 residues. CDR3 bases: TGCAGTGCTAGGCACTCAGGGGTTAGGAGTTCACCCCTCCACTTT. Residues: CSARHSGVRSSPLHF.

The table lists this clonotype with many counts. The V gene is TRBV28, the J gene TRBJ2-3; D is uncertain. This CDR3 region has 12 residues. Per germline, CDR1 MDHEN and CDR2 SYDVKM. The V end was cut by 5 bases, the J end by 11 bases, with 14 bases between. The CDR3 loop is CASSPTFKGQYF. Written as DNA, the CDR3 is TGTGCCAGCAGTCCCACTTTCAAGGGGCAGTATTTT. Full variable domain (missing parts from reference TRBV28 and TRBJ2-3): DVKVTQSSRYLVKRTGEKVFLECVQDMDHENMFWYRQDPGLGLRLIYFSYDVKMKEKGDIPEGYSVSREKKERFSLILESASTNQTSMYLCASSPTFKGQYFGPGTRLTVL.

A few counts support this clonotype. V usage is TRBV10-3 and J usage is TRBJ1-6, with no clear D. V gave up 4 bases and J gave up 7 bases, with 11 bases separating them. The CDR3 contains 14 residues. Germline V gene data show CDR1 as ENHRY and CDR2 as SYGVKD. Here the CDR3 DNA reads TGTGCCATCAGTGGGAACGGGGAGAATTCACCCCTCCACTTT. It specifies CAISGNGENSPLHF.

V is TRBV18 and J is TRBJ1-1; TRBD1 might be the D (5 bases). This CDR3 comprises 14 residues. The germline V gene encodes CDR1 KGHSH and CDR2 LQKENI. V shed 6 bases and J shed 0 bases, with 11 bases lying between them. CDR3 DNA sequence: TGTGCCAGCTCTCGAAGACAGATGAACACTGAAGCTTTCTTT. It yields the protein CASSRRQMNTEAFF. The entire variable domain, with the rest obtained from reference TRBV18 and TRBJ1-1, is as follows: NAGVMQNPRHLVRRRGQEARLRCSPMKGHSHVYWYRQLPEEGLKFMVYLQKENIIDESGMPKERFSAEFPKEGPSILRIQQVVRGDSAAYFCASSRRQMNTEAFFGQGTRLTVV.

This clonotype was seen only a few times. A much larger clone is a single base away; this may be a read error. The chain joins TRBV6-1 to TRBJ2-7; D is perhaps TRBD2 (6 bases). The end of the DNA fits TRBJ2-1 better, so the J call may be wrong. Germline assignment: CDR1 MNHNS and CDR2 SASEGT. The CDR3 has 13 residues. The CDR3 loop reads CASSRRGYDEQFF. The CDR3 coding sequence is TGTGCCAGTTCACGGCGGGGATACGATGAGCAGTTCTTC.

The chain joins TRBV7-2 to TRBJ1-4, with unresolved D. CDR1 and CDR2 (germline): SGHTA, FQGNSA. CDR3 size: 12 residues. Trimming cost V 4 bases and J 11 bases, with 11 bases left between them. CDR3 DNA: TGTGCCAGCAGCTACGGGGTTGAGAAACTGTTTTTT. It codes for CASSYGVEKLFF.

This clonotype was counted at least ten times. CDR3 amino acids: CASSLVTGRPDEQYF. As DNA, the CDR3 is TGTGCCAGCAGCTTAGTCACAGGGAGGCCTGACGAGCAGTACTTC. The chain recombines TRBV7-9 with TRBJ2-7; tentatively, D is TRBD1 or TRBD2 (6 bases each). Looked up from germline, CDR1 is SEHNR and CDR2 is FQNEAQ (reference sequence). Trimming took off 1 base at V and 5 bases at J, with 15 bases between the two ends. This CDR3 spans 15 amino acids. Full variable domain (rest looked up from reference TRBV7-9 and TRBJ2-7): DTGVSQNPRHKITKRGQNVTFRCDPISEHNRLYWYRQTLGQGPEFLTYFQNEAQLEKSRLLSDRFSAERPKGSFSTLEIQRTEQGDSAMYLCASSLVTGRPDEQYFGPGTRLTVT.

At least ten counts were recorded for this clonotype. CDR3 bases: TGCGCCAGCAGCTTATCTGACGGGGTCGGGACAGATACGCAGTATTTT. Its protein product is CASSLSDGVGTDTQYF. J is TRBJ2-3 and V is TRBV5-1; D is perhaps TRBD2 (5 bases). The V end was cut by 2 bases, the J end by 3 bases, with 16 bases between. The CDR3 has 16 amino acids. CDR1 is SGHRS, CDR2 YFSETQ, per germline.

The sample holds a few counts of this clonotype. CDR3 sequence (DNA): TGTGCCAGCAGCCCTGAACAGGGGAATAGGTACTATGGCTACACCTTC. It is translated as CASSPEQGNRYYGYTF. The genes are TRBV14 and TRBJ1-2; 7 positions agree with TRBD1. The CDR3 covers 16 residues. Germline V gene sequence: CDR1 SGHDN, CDR2 FVKESK. V lost 4 bases and J lost 3; bases outside the gene matches: 11.

This clonotype appeared a single time. It may be a read error: a sequence one base away is much more abundant. The chain uses TRBV6-1 and TRBJ1-6; D gene unclear. From germline, CDR1 is MNHNS and CDR2 SASEGT. The CDR3 covers 12 residues. CDR3 amino acids: CASSEPGRPPHF. In DNA, the CDR3 is TGTGCCAGCAGTGAACCCGGAAGGCCCCCCCACTTT.

V usage is TRBV12-3 or TRBV12-4 and J usage is TRBJ1-1; no firm D call. V was trimmed by 7 bases and J by 3 bases, leaving 9 bases between them. The length of the CDR3 is 12 residues. CDR3 DNA: TGTGCCAGCAAAAAGACATACACTGAAGCTTTCTTT. It encodes CASKKTYTEAFF.

In its sample, this clonotype was seen once. The genes are TRBV28 and TRBJ1-1, with D possibly being TRBD1 (6 bases). V lost 6 bases and J lost 4, with 15 bases in between. This CDR3 contains 14 residues. Germline V CDR1 and CDR2: MDHEN, SYDVKM. The chain's CDR3 is CASSVFTGLTEAFF. The CDR3 DNA follows: TGTGCCAGCAGCGTGTTTACAGGGCTCACTGAAGCTTTCTTT. The variable domain in full, completed from reference TRBV28 and TRBJ1-1, reads DVKVTQSSRYLVKRTGEKVFLECVQDMDHENMFWYRQDPGLGLRLIYFSYDVKMKEKGDIPEGYSVSREKKERFSLILESASTNQTSMYLCASSVFTGLTEAFFGQGTRLTVV.

For this clonotype: A much larger clonotype is one base distant, so this may be a read error. The gene calls are TRBV20-1 and TRBJ2-3; 11 bases match TRBD2. The J segment lost 2 bases and the V segment lost 5 bases, leaving 12 bases of the junction unmatched. In germline, CDR1 is DFQATT, CDR2 SNEGSKA (reference sequence). The CDR3 consists of 17 residues. The CDR3 protein is CSACINTLAGATDTQYF. Here the CDR3 DNA reads TGCAGTGCTTGTATCAATACACTAGCGGGGGCCACAGATACGCAGTATTTT.

This clonotype was picked up many times. The chain carries TRBV13 and TRBJ2-3, with a possible D match to TRBD1 (7 bases). The CDR3 has 14 residues. Germline CDR1 PRHDT, CDR2 FYEKMQ (reference sequence). V lost 5 bases to trimming and J lost 4 bases, with 13 bases between them. The CDR3 reads CASSRGGGADTQYF. In nucleotides, the CDR3 is TGTGCCAGCAGCAGAGGAGGGGGCGCAGATACGCAGTATTTT.

The CDR3: CASSLLGPYQPQHF. The CDR3, as DNA: TGTGCCAGCAGTTTGTTAGGGCCCTATCAGCCCCAGCATTTT. J is TRBJ1-5 and V is TRBV28, with unresolved D. V was clipped by 3 bases and J by 5 bases, with 11 bases between them. The CDR3 loop spans 14 amino acids. Germline V CDR1 and CDR2: MDHEN, SYDVKM.

There are a few counts of this clonotype. This sequence may be a read error, since a much larger clone differs from it by one base. This chain joins TRBV7-2 and TRBJ2-1; 11 positions agree with TRBD1. The V gene's germline CDR1 is SGHTA and CDR2 FQGNSA. This CDR3 region has 16 residues. The CDR3 loop reads CAGSFIPGTGGNEQFF. In DNA form, the CDR3 reads TGTGCCGGCAGCTTCATACCCGGGACAGGGGGCAATGAGCAGTTCTTC.

A word on this clonotype: Since a much larger clone is just one base distant, this may be a read error. The CDR3 coding sequence is TGTGCCGGCAGCTTGGCGGGGGACAGGGGATCATACACTGAAGCTTTCTTT. This encodes CAGSLAGDRGSYTEAFF. The chain uses TRBV5-6 and TRBJ1-1; 10 nucleotides align to TRBD1. This CDR3 comprises 17 residues. Per the germline V gene, CDR1 is SGHDT and CDR2 is YYEEEE.

Comment on this clonotype: This may stem from a read error, because a much larger clone lies one nucleotide away. This chain connects TRBV19 to TRBJ2-7; the match to TRBD2 covers 7 bases. Germline CDR1 and CDR2: LNHDA and SQIVND (reference sequence). The CDR3 totals 14 residues. CDR3 DNA sequence: TGTGCCAGTAGGATAGGCGGGGGACCCTACGAGCAGTACTTC. Residues: CASRIGGGPYEQYF.

V and J are TRBV4-2 and TRBJ1-5; 10 nucleotides agree with TRBD1. V shed 1 base, J shed 5 bases, and the junction held 8 bases outside the gene matches. The CDR3 is 17 residues long. The germline gives CDR1 LGHNA, CDR2 YNFKEQ. CDR3 region: CASSQGPGQGKDQPQHF. DNA of the CDR3: TGTGCCAGCAGCCAAGGACCGGGACAGGGGAAGGATCAGCCCCAGCATTTT.

Details on this clonotype: The junction departs from the called germline gene at one end, perhaps through a read error. CDR3: CASRYLKAYEQYF. CDR3 nucleotides: TGTGCCAGCAGGTACTTGAAGGCCTACGAGCAGTACTTC. The V call is TRBV6-6, the J call TRBJ2-7; D gene unclear. The germline CDR1 and CDR2 sequences are MNHNY and SVGAGI (reference sequence). The CDR3 length is 13 residues.

CDR3 in DNA: TGTGCTTCGAAGGGCAGAGATACGCAGTATTTT. Its protein product is CASKGRDTQYF. The chain combines TRBV2 with TRBJ2-3; D is unclear. Germline V gene sequence: CDR1 SNHLY, CDR2 FYNNEI. The CDR3 runs to 11 residues.

Turning to this clonotype: This may come from a read error, since a much larger clone is one base off. This chain joins TRBV10-3 and TRBJ1-2; D possibly corresponds to TRBD1 (6 bases). The germline V gene encodes CDR1 ENHRY and CDR2 SYGVKD. V shed 6 bases and J shed 8 bases, with 16 bases lying between them. This CDR3 region has 13 residues. In DNA form, the CDR3 reads TGTGCCATCAGGGGGACGGGGGCGTCGGGCTACACCTTC. Translating gives CAIRGTGASGYTF.

As to this clonotype: A read error may be the cause here, since a much bigger clone is one base away. The V gene is TRBV20-1, the J gene TRBJ2-7, with D perhaps matching TRBD2 (5 bases). Germline assignment: CDR1 DFQATT and CDR2 SNEGSKA (reference sequence). The CDR3 is 12 residues long. The CDR3: CRAQLDSGEQYF. The CDR3 nucleotides are TGCAGGGCCCAACTAGACTCGGGCGAGCAGTACTTC.

J is TRBJ2-7 and V is TRBV7-2; a possible D gene is TRBD1 (5 bases). Trimming removed 2 bases at V and 6 bases at J, with 20 bases between. Germline V gives CDR1 SGHTA, CDR2 FQGNSA. The CDR3 has 16 amino acids. The CDR3 nucleotides read TGTGCCAGCAGCTTATATCCCCAGGGTAAATCCCGCGAGCAGTACTTC. Encoded protein: CASSLYPQGKSREQYF.

This clonotype was seen repeatedly, ten times or more. The rearrangement joins TRBV7-2 to TRBJ2-7; D not resolved. Germline CDR1 is SGHTA and CDR2 is FQGNSA. V gave up 1 base and J gave up 2 bases, with 9 bases separating them. The CDR3 is 14 residues long. The chain's CDR3 is CASSLDRLAYEQYF. The CDR3 DNA is TGTGCCAGCAGCTTAGATCGGCTAGCCTACGAGCAGTACTTC.

This clonotype was seen repeatedly, ten times or more. This CDR3 is CASSARGGAYNEQFF. In DNA form, the CDR3 reads TGCGCCAGCAGCGCCCGGGGGGGGGCATACAATGAGCAGTTCTTC. The chain combines TRBV4-1 with TRBJ2-1, with 8 bases that match TRBD2. V trimming: 5 bases; J trimming: 4 bases; junction bases outside the gene matches: 7. The CDR3 consists of 15 residues. Germline loops: CDR1 MGHRA, CDR2 YSYEKL.

This clonotype was found many times. This chain links TRBV20-1 with TRBJ2-5, with 9 positions matching TRBD2. Germline V gives CDR1 DFQATT, CDR2 SNEGSKA (reference sequence). The CDR3 consists of 15 residues. The trim removed 1 base at V and 5 bases at J, leaving 8 bases unmatched. The CDR3 here is CSARGGAGGRETQYF. The CDR3 region has the DNA TGCAGTGCTAGAGGAGGAGCGGGGGGTCGGGAGACCCAGTACTTC.